This passage covers 9 T cell receptor beta chains from one sample sequenced in a study of response to subunit inactivated influenza vaccine. MiXCR was run by TCRdb on the RT-PCR reads, yielding one entry per CDR3 protein. The sample includes some 190,000 distinct CDR3 sequences, approximately 15% of them seen just once. The source material was CD8+ T cells sorted from PBMCs, sampled more than 4 days after vaccination. The receptor set was obtained from a man between 45 and 60 years old who received an inactivated influenza vaccine.

The rearrangement uses TRBV9 and TRBJ2-3; 8 bases are shared with TRBD2. This CDR3 has 15 residues. Germline-derived CDR1 and CDR2 are SGDLS and YYNGEE. V shed 2 bases, J shed 4 bases, and the junction held 6 bases outside the gene matches. CDR3 in amino acids: CASSVSGGGADTQYF. The CDR3 coding sequence is TGTGCCAGCAGCGTCTCGGGAGGGGGGGCAGATACGCAGTATTTT.

The chain carries TRBV27 and TRBJ2-2, with TRBD2 as a possible D gene (6 bases). Germline CDR1 is MNHEY and CDR2 is SMNVEV (reference sequence). The V and J ends lost 2 bases and 0 bases respectively, with 10 bases between them. The CDR3 has 16 amino acids. CDR3 coding DNA: TGTGCCAGCAGTTTAAGGGACTCCCCGAACACCGGGGAGCTGTTTTTT. Its translation: CASSLRDSPNTGELFF.

This clonotype has just a few counts. The chain employs TRBV3-1 and TRBJ2-5; tentatively, D is TRBD1 (5 bases). V lost 1 base and J 2 bases, leaving 11 bases between the germline ends. The germline V gene has CDR1 LGHDT and CDR2 YNNKEL (reference sequence). This CDR3 comprises 15 residues. The CDR3 reads CASSQGWGSQETQYF. The DNA for the CDR3 is TGTGCCAGCAGCCAAGGTTGGGGCAGTCAAGAGACCCAGTACTTC.

The chain recombines TRBV13 with TRBJ2-3; D possibly corresponds to TRBD2 (5 bases). Germline V gene lookup returns CDR1 PRHDT and CDR2 FYEKMQ (reference sequence). The CDR3 is made up of 18 amino acids. Trimming removed 5 bases from V and 0 bases from J, with 21 bases in between. The CDR3 spells CASSENTGLTSSTDTQYF. The DNA for the CDR3 is TGTGCCAGCAGCGAAAACACCGGACTTACCTCTAGCACAGATACGCAGTATTTT.

This clonotype was counted between two and nine times. The CDR3 region has the DNA TGCAGTGCTACCCTAGGGGCTGAGCAGTTCTTC. It specifies CSATLGAEQFF. This sequence joins TRBV20-1 and TRBJ2-1; perhaps TRBD1 as D (5 bases). The CDR3 extends over 11 amino acids. V was shortened by 4 bases and J by 9 bases, with 10 bases between the two germline ends. Germline lookup yields CDR1 DFQATT and CDR2 SNEGSKA (reference sequence).

This clonotype was recorded many times. The rearrangement joins TRBV29-1 to TRBJ2-3; D not certain. Per the germline V gene, CDR1 is SQVTM and CDR2 is ANQGSEA. Trimming took 3 bases from V and 2 from J, leaving 9 bases between them. CDR3 length equals 13 residues. As DNA, the CDR3 is TGCAGCGTTGAGAAGGGCGCCACAGATACGCAGTATTTT. Protein sequence: CSVEKGATDTQYF.

This clonotype was counted only a few times. The rearrangement uses TRBV5-6 and TRBJ2-4; D possibly matches TRBD1 or TRBD2 (5 bases each). The V end lost 0 bases, the J end lost 9 bases, and 13 bases lay between the germline ends. Germline loops: CDR1 SGHDT, CDR2 YYEEEE. This CDR3 contains 14 residues. CDR3 in amino acids: CASSLGRGAGIQYF. CDR3 bases: TGTGCCAGCAGCTTGGGGAGAGGGGCCGGCATTCAGTACTTC. The entire variable domain, with the rest obtained from reference TRBV5-6 and TRBJ2-4, is as follows: DAGVTQSPTHLIKTRGQQVTLRCSPKSGHDTVSWYQQALGQGPQFIFQYYEEEERQRGNFPDRFSGHQFPNYSSELNVNALLLGDSALYLCASSLGRGAGIQYFGAGTRLSVL.

This chain connects TRBV4-1 to TRBJ1-5, with D unclear. Germline loops: CDR1 MGHRA, CDR2 YSYEKL. The CDR3 sequence is 14 residues long. V gave up 2 bases and J gave up 6 bases, with 11 bases separating them. The CDR3, as DNA: TGCGCCAGCAGCCAAACCGCGGCGAGTCAGCCCCAGCATTTT. This sequence encodes CASSQTAASQPQHF.

In this sample, this clonotype turned up many times. The chain uses TRBV20-1 and TRBJ2-7; 7 bases are shared with TRBD2. The ends lost 5 bases at V and 2 bases at J; junction bases unmatched: 9. The CDR3 loop spans 14 amino acids. Germline CDR1 DFQATT, CDR2 SNEGSKA (reference sequence). The CDR3 protein is CSAPQRDGTYEQYF. DNA of the CDR3: TGCAGTGCTCCCCAGCGGGATGGCACCTACGAGCAGTACTTC.